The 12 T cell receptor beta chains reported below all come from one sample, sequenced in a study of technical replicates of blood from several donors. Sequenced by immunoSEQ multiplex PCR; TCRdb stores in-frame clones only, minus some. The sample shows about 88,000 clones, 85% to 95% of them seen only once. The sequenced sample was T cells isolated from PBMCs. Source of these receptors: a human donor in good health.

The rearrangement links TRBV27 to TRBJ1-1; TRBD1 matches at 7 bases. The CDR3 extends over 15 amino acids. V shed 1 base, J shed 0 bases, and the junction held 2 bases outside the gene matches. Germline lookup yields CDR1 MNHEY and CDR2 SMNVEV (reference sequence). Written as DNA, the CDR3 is TGTGCCAGCAGTTTATGGACAGGCATGAACACTGAAGCTTTCTTT. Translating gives CASSLWTGMNTEAFF.

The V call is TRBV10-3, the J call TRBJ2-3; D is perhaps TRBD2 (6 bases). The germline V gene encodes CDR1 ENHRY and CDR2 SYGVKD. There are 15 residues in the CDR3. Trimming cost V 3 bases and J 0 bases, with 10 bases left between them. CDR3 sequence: CAISDPGLSTDTQYF. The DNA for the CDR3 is TGTGCCATCAGTGATCCGGGACTTAGCACAGATACGCAGTATTTT.

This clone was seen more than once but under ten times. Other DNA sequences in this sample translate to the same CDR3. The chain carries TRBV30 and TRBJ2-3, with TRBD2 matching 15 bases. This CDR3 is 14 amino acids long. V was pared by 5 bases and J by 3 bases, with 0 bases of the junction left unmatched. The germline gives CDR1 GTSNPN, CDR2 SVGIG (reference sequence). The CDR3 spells CAWGLAGGTDTQYF. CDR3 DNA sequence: TGTGCCTGGGGACTAGCGGGAGGGACAGATACGCAGTATTTT.

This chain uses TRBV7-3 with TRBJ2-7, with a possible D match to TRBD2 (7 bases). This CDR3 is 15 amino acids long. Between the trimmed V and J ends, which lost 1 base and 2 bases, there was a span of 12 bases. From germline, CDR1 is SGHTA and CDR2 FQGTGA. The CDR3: CASSLRGGGTYEQYF. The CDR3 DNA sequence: TGTGCCAGCAGCTTAAGAGGGGGGGGAACCTACGAGCAGTACTTC.

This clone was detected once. Here the CDR3 reads CASSESKRETDTQYF. The DNA of the CDR3 is TGTGCCAGCAGTGAATCGAAGCGGGAGACAGATACGCAGTATTTT. The chain uses TRBV2 and TRBJ2-3, with 8 bases matching TRBD2. Germline loops: CDR1 SNHLY, CDR2 FYNNEI. The CDR3 is 15 amino acids. V trimming: 2 bases; J trimming: 3 bases; junction bases outside the gene matches: 4.

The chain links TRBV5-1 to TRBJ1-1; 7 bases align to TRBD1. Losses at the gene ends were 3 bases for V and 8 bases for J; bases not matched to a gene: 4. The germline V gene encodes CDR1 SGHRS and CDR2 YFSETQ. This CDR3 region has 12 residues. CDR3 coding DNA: TGCGCCAGCAGCTACAGGGGTAAGGAAGCTTTCTTT. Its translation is CASSYRGKEAFF.

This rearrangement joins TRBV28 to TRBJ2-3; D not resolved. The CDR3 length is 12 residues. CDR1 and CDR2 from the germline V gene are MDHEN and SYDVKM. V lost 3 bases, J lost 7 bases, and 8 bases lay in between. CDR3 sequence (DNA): TGTGCCAGCAGTTTCTTTGCGAATACGCAGTATTTT. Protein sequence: CASSFFANTQYF.

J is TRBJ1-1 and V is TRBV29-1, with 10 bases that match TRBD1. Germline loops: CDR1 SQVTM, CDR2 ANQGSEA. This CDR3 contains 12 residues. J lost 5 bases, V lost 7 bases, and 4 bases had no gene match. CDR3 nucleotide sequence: TGCAGCGGGACGGACAGGGGGACTGAAGCTTTCTTT. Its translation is CSGTDRGTEAFF.

The CDR3 loop is CASSQTDRANEKLFF. CDR3 nucleotides: TGCGCCAGCAGCCAAACTGATAGAGCTAATGAAAAACTGTTTTTT. The rearrangement links TRBV4-3 to TRBJ1-4; D not certain. The germline V gene encodes CDR1 LGHNA and CDR2 YSLEER. V lost 2 bases, J lost 3 bases, and 10 bases lay in between. The CDR3 has 15 residues.

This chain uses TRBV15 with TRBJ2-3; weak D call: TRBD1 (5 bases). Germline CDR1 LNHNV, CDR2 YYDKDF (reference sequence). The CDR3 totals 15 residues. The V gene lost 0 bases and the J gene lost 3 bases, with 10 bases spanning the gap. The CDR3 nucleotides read TGTGCCACCAGCAGAGAAAGACAGCCGACAGATACGCAGTATTTT. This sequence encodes CATSRERQPTDTQYF.

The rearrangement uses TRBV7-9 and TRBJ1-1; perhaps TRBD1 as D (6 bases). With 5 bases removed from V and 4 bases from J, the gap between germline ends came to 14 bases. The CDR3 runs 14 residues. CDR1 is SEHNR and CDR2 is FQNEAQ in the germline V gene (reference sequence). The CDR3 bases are TGTGCCAGCAGCACCAGACAGGTCGTCACTGAAGCTTTCTTT. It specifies CASSTRQVVTEAFF. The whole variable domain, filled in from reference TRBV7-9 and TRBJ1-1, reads DTGVSQNPRHKITKRGQNVTFRCDPISEHNRLYWYRQTLGQGPEFLTYFQNEAQLEKSRLLSDRFSAERPKGSFSTLEIQRTEQGDSAMYLCASSTRQVVTEAFFGQGTRLTVV.

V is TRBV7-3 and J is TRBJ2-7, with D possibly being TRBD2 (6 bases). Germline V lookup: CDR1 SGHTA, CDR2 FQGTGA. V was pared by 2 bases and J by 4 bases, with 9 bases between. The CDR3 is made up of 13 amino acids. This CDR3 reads CASSLGAGYEQYF. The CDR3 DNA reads TGTGCCAGCAGCTTAGGCGCGGGATACGAGCAGTACTTC.